Below are 17 T cell receptor beta chains sequenced from a single sample in a study of spatial heterogeneity in lung cancer. Study-wide findings and caveats: The study found that expanded intratumoral alpha and beta TCR counts tracked tumor mutation counts.

One entry per CDR3 protein, called by TCRdb with MiXCR from the 5' RACE reads. The table has around 5,000 distinct CDR3 sequences, around 13% seen once. Their specific antigens are unknown. The time point denotes: sample taken at primary tumor resection. The specimen comprised lung tumor tissue, sampled at surgery. Source of these receptors: a female donor with early-stage non-small cell lung cancer.

This clonotype was seen repeatedly, ten times or more. This sequence joins TRBV20-1 and TRBJ2-5; 8 bases fit TRBD1. The CDR3 covers 14 residues. Germline CDR1 DFQATT, CDR2 SNEGSKA (reference sequence). J lost 5 bases, V lost 3 bases, and 8 bases had no gene match. CDR3 coding DNA: TGCAGTGCTAGTTGGCAGGGGGCCGGGGAGACCCAGTACTTC. It codes for CSASWQGAGETQYF.

This clonotype is medium-sized (0.01 to 0.1%) by share. The chain combines TRBV5-8 with TRBJ2-6; 8 bases line up with TRBD1. The CDR3 covers 18 residues. V shed 3 bases and J 0 bases; nucleotides not matched to a gene: 8. Germline CDR1 is SGHTS and CDR2 is YDEGEE. The CDR3 reads CASSWTRGLGSGANVLTF. DNA of the CDR3: TGTGCCAGCAGCTGGACCAGGGGGCTGGGCTCTGGGGCCAACGTCCTGACTTTC.

This clonotype was picked up a small number of times. This sequence joins TRBV12-3 or TRBV12-4 and TRBJ1-6, with TRBD1 matching 8 bases. Trimming cost V 0 bases and J 10 bases; bases outside gene matches: 5. The CDR3 consists of 15 residues. The CDR3: CASSLARGLWSPLHF. CDR3 nucleotide sequence: TGTGCCAGCAGTTTAGCCAGGGGGCTCTGGTCACCCCTCCACTTT.

In this sample, this clonotype is medium-sized. The chain recombines TRBV2 with TRBJ1-1; 7 nucleotides align to TRBD1. Germline V gene data show CDR1 as SNHLY and CDR2 as FYNNEI. CDR3 size: 13 residues. The V gene end was trimmed by 5 bases and the J gene end by 8 bases; junction bases not matched to a gene: 8. This CDR3 is CASSSRGLGEAFF. In nucleotides, the CDR3 is TGTGCCAGCAGTTCCAGGGGGTTAGGGGAAGCTTTCTTT.

The gene calls are TRBV2 and TRBJ2-3; D is perhaps TRBD2 (7 bases). CDR3 length: 16 amino acids. CDR1 and CDR2 (germline): SNHLY, FYNNEI. The germline V and J ends were trimmed by 8 bases and 2 bases, with 20 bases remaining between them. As DNA, the CDR3 is TGTGCCAGCCACCCGGGCCGGGGGGCGAACACAGATACGCAGTATTTT. Amino acids: CASHPGRGANTDTQYF.

This clonotype is medium-sized by share. The rearrangement joins TRBV27 to TRBJ2-3, with 7 bases lining up with TRBD2. Germline CDR1 MNHEY, CDR2 SMNVEV (reference sequence). CDR3 length: 13 residues. Unmatched junction bases numbered 3, after V lost 3 bases and J lost 6 bases. CDR3 in DNA: TGTGCCAGCAGTTTTTCCGGGGGGGATACGCAGTATTTT. Amino acid sequence: CASSFSGGDTQYF.

This clonotype was seen ten or more times. The gene calls are TRBV3-1 and TRBJ2-2, with a tentative D call TRBD1 (5 bases). The V end was cut by 1 base, the J end by 4 bases, with 13 bases between. CDR3 size: 16 residues. Germline V gene lookup returns CDR1 LGHDT and CDR2 YNNKEL (reference sequence). The CDR3 coding sequence is TGTGCCAGCAGCCAAGGAGTAGGGGATCGCACCGGGGAGCTGTTTTTT. Translating it yields CASSQGVGDRTGELFF.

In its sample, this clonotype ranks as medium-sized (0.01 to 0.1%). The chain is built from TRBV12-3 or TRBV12-4 and TRBJ2-1; D is possibly TRBD2 (7 bases). The CDR3 loop spans 13 amino acids. V shed 5 bases and J shed 7 bases, with 12 bases lying between them. This chain's CDR3 is CASSPGGPNEQFF. The CDR3 DNA sequence: TGTGCCAGCAGTCCCGGGGGGCCTAATGAGCAGTTCTTC.

This clonotype is termed medium-sized. The chain joins TRBV7-9 to TRBJ1-1; 8 positions match TRBD1. CDR1 is SEHNR and CDR2 is FQNEAQ in the germline V gene (reference sequence). V gave up 5 bases and J gave up 0 bases; unmatched junction bases: 5. The CDR3 is made up of 15 amino acids. The DNA for the CDR3 is TGTGCCAGCAGCCATGGACAGGGAATGAACACTGAAGCTTTCTTT. The encoded protein is CASSHGQGMNTEAFF.

By share, this clonotype counts as medium-sized. This chain joins TRBV19 and TRBJ2-6, with D possibly matching TRBD1 (5 bases). CDR1 is LNHDA, CDR2 SQIVND, per germline (reference sequence). Trimming pared 5 bases from V and 0 bases from J, leaving 5 bases between. The CDR3 totals 14 residues. The CDR3 nucleotides read TGTGCCAGTAGTGACAGCTCTGGGGCCAACGTCCTGACTTTC. Protein: CASSDSSGANVLTF.

In this sample, this clonotype turned up many times. One end of the junction does not line up with germline, which may come from a read error. The chain uses TRBV18 and TRBJ1-6; D might be TRBD1 (6 bases). In germline, CDR1 is KGHSH, CDR2 LQKENI. This CDR3 contains 15 residues. CDR3 nucleotides: TGTGCCAGCTCATCACCTCAAGACAGGAATTCACCCCTCCACTTT. Translating it yields CASSSPQDRNSPLHF. The variable domain in full, with the rest retrieved from reference TRBV18 and TRBJ1-6, is NAGVMQNPRHLVRRRGQEARLRCSPMKGHSHVYWYRQLPEEGLKFMVYLQKENIIDESGMPKERFSAEFPKEGPSILRIQQVVRGDSAAYFCASSSPQDRNSPLHFGNGTRLTVT.

By share of the sample, this clonotype is medium-sized. The V gene is TRBV9, the J gene TRBJ2-7; TRBD2 matches at 11 bases. In germline, CDR1 is SGDLS, CDR2 YYNGEE. The CDR3 spans 15 residues. V shed 1 base, J shed 7 bases, and the junction held 7 bases outside the gene matches. The CDR3 spells CASSVRELAGVEQYF. Here the CDR3 DNA reads TGTGCCAGCAGCGTAAGGGAACTAGCGGGGGTGGAGCAGTACTTC.

By frequency in the sample, this clonotype is medium-sized. CDR3 region: CASSPNGGAAYEQYF. CDR3 bases: TGTGCCAGCAGCCCTAACGGGGGCGCAGCCTACGAGCAGTACTTC. The chain is built from TRBV7-2 and TRBJ2-7, with D possibly being TRBD1 or TRBD2 (6 bases each). The germline V gene has CDR1 SGHTA and CDR2 FQGNSA. V dropped 5 bases and J dropped 2 bases, with 16 bases sitting between them. CDR3 length: 15 amino acids.

The sample holds many counts of this clonotype. The chain recombines TRBV5-1 with TRBJ2-1; 7 nucleotides agree with TRBD1. Germline values: CDR1 SGHRS, CDR2 YFSETQ. The J segment lost 5 bases and the V segment lost 4 bases, leaving 9 bases of the junction unmatched. This CDR3 has 15 residues. The CDR3: CASSRQGNRDNEQFF. The CDR3 nucleotides read TGCGCCAGCAGCCGACAGGGAAATAGGGACAATGAGCAGTTCTTC.

This clonotype was counted at least ten times. The chain couples TRBV6-2 or TRBV6-3 to TRBJ1-5; unclear D gene. The germline gives CDR1 MNHEY, CDR2 SVGEGT. The CDR3 length is 14 residues. V was clipped by 5 bases and J by 1 base, with 9 bases between them. DNA of the CDR3: TGTGCCAGCAGTCCCAGGTCCAGCAATCAGCCCCAGCATTTT. This translates into CASSPRSSNQPQHF.

This clonotype is labeled medium-sized. V and J are TRBV27 and TRBJ2-5; tentative D call: TRBD1 (6 bases). Per germline, CDR1 MNHEY and CDR2 SMNVEV (reference sequence). Trimming shortened V by 5 bases and J by 1 base, and 11 bases separated the two germline ends. The CDR3 runs 14 residues. The CDR3 sequence: CASSAGQFQETQYF. The CDR3 region has the DNA TGTGCCAGCAGTGCCGGACAGTTCCAAGAGACCCAGTACTTC.

This clonotype is medium-sized in the sample. V gene TRBV30 combines with J gene TRBJ2-2; the match to TRBD2 covers 7 bases. Germline CDR1 is GTSNPN and CDR2 is SVGIG (reference sequence). Unmatched junction bases numbered 5, after V lost 3 bases and J lost 4 bases. The CDR3 totals 14 residues. The CDR3 reads CAWSTGLGTGELFF. The CDR3 coding sequence is TGTGCCTGGAGCACAGGACTAGGCACCGGGGAGCTGTTTTTT.